This T cell receptor beta chain was captured by sequencing in a study of monozygotic twins with inflammatory bowel disease (dated by TCRdb to the late 2010s). With respect to the entire study: The full study comprised around 28 monozygotic twin pairs: nine German pairs (four IBD-concordant, five IBD-discordant) and 19 IBD-discordant Danish pairs. The search for disease-associated traits relied mainly on comparing, within discordant pairs, IBD patients with their genetically identical healthy co-twins. Each individual had, on average, about 151 000 unique TCRalpha sequences and 181 000 unique TCRbeta sequences available for analysis.

From each donor, a 2.5 ml peripheral blood sample was drawn into PAXgene tubes and stored at -80 degrees C. Without any T cell sorting, total RNA was extracted from whole blood using the PAXgene blood miRNA kit on an automated QIAcube. Peripheral blood from monozygotic twin pairs concordant or discordant for inflammatory bowel disease was subjected to deep TCRalpha and TCRbeta repertoire profiling with unique molecular barcoding. For every twin pair, smoking habits were documented, and each individual was categorised as a current, former or never smoker. Libraries came from 5' RACE. The input for every TCR library was 3,500 to 4,500 ng of total RNA. For each sample, cDNA synthesis with SMARTScribe reverse transcriptase was split into eight separate reactions. During cDNA synthesis, unique molecular identifiers containing a 6-nucleotide sample barcode were introduced by template switching. TCRalpha and TCRbeta cDNA was amplified by two nested PCRs of roughly 15 and 9 cycles, with bead purification after each PCR. Before amplification, the cDNA was treated with uracil DNA-glycosylase and purified using the QIAquick PCR purification kit. In the second PCR, Illumina TruSeq-compatible adapters and sample-specific barcodes were added. TapeStation and Qubit were used to check library quality and concentration, and 4.5 to 5 ng of each library was pooled. Sequencing of pooled libraries was carried out on an Illumina HiSeq2500 single-index Rapid Run using 2 x 100 bp reads and custom sequencing primers. From the authors' description of their analysis: UMI-based consensus assembly with MiGEC version 1.2.6 was used to correct PCR and sequencing errors. MiXCR version 2.1.1 was used for V(D)J alignment, clonotype assembly and CDR3 extraction. Gene usage, clonotype sharing and MAIT/NKT TCR abundance were normalised by analysing the top 1000, 10 000 and 20 000 clonotypes per sample. Diversity was computed as the inverse Simpson index with the vegan R package after downsampling to 27 000 UMIs. Paired Mann-Whitney U tests on discordant twin pairs were used, with Benjamini-Hochberg multiple-testing correction. After TCRdb reprocessed the reads, each CDR3 protein sequence was kept as one row, without DNA. The V and J calls and clone size come from TCRdb's table, not from the authors' own analysis. The sample's records list around 380,000 distinct CDR3 sequences. The ten largest clones capture 2.4% of the sample.

About this clonotype: There is no known antigen for this receptor.

Reading from cysteine to phenylalanine, the CDR3 counts 16 amino acids. DNA for this receptor is not on file. The germline V gene gives CDR1 as SGDLS and CDR2 as YYNGEE. What the research found in general, with its limitations: IBD patients had lower TCRbeta repertoire diversity, measured by the inverse Simpson index, than their healthy co-twins. The results gave no support for a single strong signal or clonotype linked to IBD. No difference in repertoire similarity was observed between concordant and discordant twins, possibly owing to limited statistical power. Because patients received different immunosuppressive treatments, the repertoires may have picked up extra background noise and variability between individuals. The analysis was unable to tell different T cell subtypes apart. Compared with healthy twins, IBD patients shared fewer clonotypes with other individuals, and the difference was most pronounced in patients with signs of disease activity.

The chain uses TRBV9 and TRBJ1-3. Sequenced material: blood. The clonotype originates from a human donor with ulcerative colitis or Crohn's disease, or a healthy co-twin of an affected twin (not recorded which). The CDR3 loop reads CASSPRGQRSGNTIYF.